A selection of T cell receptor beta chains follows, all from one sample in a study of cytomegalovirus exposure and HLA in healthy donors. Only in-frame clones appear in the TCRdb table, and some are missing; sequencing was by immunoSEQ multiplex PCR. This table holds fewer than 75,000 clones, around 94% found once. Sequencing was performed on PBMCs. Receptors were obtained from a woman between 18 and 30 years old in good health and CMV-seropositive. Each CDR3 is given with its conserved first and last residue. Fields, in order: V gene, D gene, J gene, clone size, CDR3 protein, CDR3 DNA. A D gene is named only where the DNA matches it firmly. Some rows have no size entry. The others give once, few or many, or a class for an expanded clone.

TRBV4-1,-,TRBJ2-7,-,CASSPGLRTYEQYF,TGCGCCAGCAGCCCTGGACTTCGGACCTACGAGCAGTACTTC
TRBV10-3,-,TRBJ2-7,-,CATGQSSAEQYF,TGTGCCACCGGACAGAGCTCCGCCGAGCAGTACTTC
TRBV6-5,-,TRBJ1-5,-,CASSYSKGQGMNF,TGTGCCAGCAGTTACTCGAAAGGGCAGGGGATGAATTTT
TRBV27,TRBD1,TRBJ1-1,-,CASSLGTGIEAFF,TGTGCCAGCAGTTTAGGGACAGGGATTGAAGCTTTCTTT
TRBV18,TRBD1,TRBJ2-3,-,CASSRQGKDTQYF,TGTGCCAGCTCAAGACAGGGCAAAGATACGCAGTATTTT
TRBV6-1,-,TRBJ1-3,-,CAPDPGAPGNTIYF,TGTGCCCCCGACCCAGGGGCCCCTGGAAACACCATATATTTT
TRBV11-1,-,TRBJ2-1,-,CASRSGTYNEQFF,TGTGCCAGCAGATCGGGGACCTACAATGAGCAGTTCTTC
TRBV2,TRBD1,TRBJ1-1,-,CASRNPQGARGDTEAFF,TGTGCCAGCAGGAACCCCCAGGGGGCGCGGGGAGACACTGAAGCTTTCTTT
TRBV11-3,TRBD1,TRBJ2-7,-,CASNPGQNYEQYF,TGTGCCAGCAACCCGGGACAGAACTACGAGCAGTACTTC
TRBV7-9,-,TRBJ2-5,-,CASSISGVRETQYF,TGTGCCAGCAGCATATCGGGAGTTCGAGAGACCCAGTACTTC
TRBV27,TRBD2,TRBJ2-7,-,CASFESGGGTYEQYF,TGTGCCAGCTTTGAATCGGGAGGTGGAACCTACGAGCAGTACTTC
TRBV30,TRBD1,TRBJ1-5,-,CAWNEGASNQPQHF,TGTGCCTGGAATGAGGGGGCGAGCAATCAGCCCCAGCATTTT
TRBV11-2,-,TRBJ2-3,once,CASSLTQRDTQYF,TGTGCCAGCAGCCTCACCCAGCGAGATACGCAGTATTTT
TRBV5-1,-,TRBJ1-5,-,CASSPSGTFNQPQHF,TGCGCCAGCAGCCCCTCCGGGACATTCAATCAGCCCCAGCATTTT
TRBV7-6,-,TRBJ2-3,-,CASTSGGRGSTDTQYF,TGTGCCAGCACCTCGGGTGGGCGGGGAAGCACAGATACGCAGTATTTT
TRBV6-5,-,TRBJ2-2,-,CASSYSQGGTGELFF,TGTGCCAGCAGTTATAGCCAGGGTGGTACCGGGGAGCTGTTTTTT
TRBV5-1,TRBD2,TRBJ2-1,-,CASSGGVNEQFF,TGCGCCAGCAGCGGGGGGGTAAATGAGCAGTTCTTC
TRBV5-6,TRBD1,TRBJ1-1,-,CASSPGQANTEAFF,TGTGCCAGCAGCCCGGGACAGGCGAACACTGAAGCTTTCTTT
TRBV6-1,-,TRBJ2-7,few,CASSVDSGSYEQYF,TGTGCCAGCAGTGTGGACAGTGGCAGCTACGAGCAGTACTTC
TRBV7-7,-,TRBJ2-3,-,CASSLGQFTDTQYF,TGTGCTAGCAGCTTAGGACAGTTCACAGATACGCAGTATTTT
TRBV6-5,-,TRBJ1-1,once,CASSYSRGRSQAFF,TGTGCCAGCAGTTACTCCCGGGGGAGGTCGCAAGCTTTCTTT
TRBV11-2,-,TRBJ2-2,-,CASSPGLNTGELFF,TGTGCCAGCAGCCCGGGACTCAACACCGGGGAGCTGTTTTTT